This TCR beta chain is from a study of blood T cell repertoires in COVID-19. Study information: From the United States, Italy and Spain came samples of acute and convalescent COVID-19.

This clone appeared a few times. Germline V gene sequence: CDR1 LNHDA, CDR2 SQIVND (reference sequence). V lost 6 bases, J lost 2 bases, and 13 bases stayed unmatched. There are 17 residues in the CDR3. Those enrolled in Seattle joined during active infection and were followed longitudinally afterward. As originally analysed: It was from reference gene primer amplification that nucleated cell counts were estimated. The method was immunoSEQ multiplex PCR; TCRdb's version includes in-frame clones alone and lacks a portion of them. V, J and clone size derive from that table, while D and trimming were established from the DNA sequence. This table has under 200,000 clones, around nine tenths appearing once.

The clonotype comes from a man in his 60s with COVID-19, enrolled during active disease. The chain couples TRBV19 to TRBJ1-2, with 9 nucleotides matching TRBD1. Material for sequencing was peripheral blood. The CDR3 DNA is TGTGCCAGTAGGGGACAGGGAATCAGTCAGCAAAACTATGGCTACACCTTC. This gives the protein CASRGQGISQQNYGYTF.